The present T cell receptor beta chain was sequenced within a study of T cells in localized non-small cell lung cancer. Regarding the study as a whole: Detection in adjacent lung was observed for a median around 59 of the top 100 tumor clones. Uninvolved adjacent lung, not tumor, had the highest T cell clonality. Longer overall survival accompanied higher blood T cell density.

Only in-frame clones appear in the TCRdb table, and some are missing; sequencing was by immunoSEQ multiplex PCR. The sample lists approximately 81,000 clones; 88% were seen once. This CDR3 spans 12 amino acids. V lost 6 bases, J lost 6 bases, and 9 bases lay in between. Germline V gives CDR1 MNHEY, CDR2 SVGAGI. Details on this clone: Its antigen is currently unknown.

The sequenced sample was peripheral blood, obtained before any cancer treatment. V usage is TRBV6-5 and J usage is TRBJ1-5, with D hard to call. This receptor was obtained from a woman aged 40 to 75 with stage I squamous cell lung carcinoma. The CDR3 reads CASRQSSQPQHF. CDR3 nucleotides: TGTGCCAGCAGACAGTCATCTCAGCCCCAGCATTTT.